The rows below give T cell receptor beta chains drawn from one sample of a study of shared clonotypes between healthy human individuals. Measured with immunoSEQ multiplex PCR; TCRdb has only the in-frame clones, and not every one. The table has some 2,000,000 clones, about 94% seen once. The sequencing sample was made of naive CD8+ T cells sorted from blood. All receptors come from a man between 18 and 35 years old in good health. The CDR3 runs from the conserved cysteine through the conserved F or W. A D gene is named only where the DNA matches it firmly. Expanded clones are given a class, and other clones once, few, many or no size at all.

V gene	J gene	D gene	clone size	CDR3 protein	CDR3 DNA
TRBV4-3	TRBJ1-6	.	.	CASSLVHNSPLHF	TGCGCCAGCAGCCTAGTTCATAATTCACCCCTCCACTTT
TRBV27	TRBJ2-7	.	.	CASSLSGQLEQYF	TGTGCCAGCAGTTTATCGGGGCAGCTTGAGCAGTACTTC
TRBV19	TRBJ2-3	.	.	CASSISRGTDTQYF	TGTGCCAGTAGTATCAGTCGGGGCACAGATACGCAGTATTTT
TRBV5-4	TRBJ2-1	.	.	CASSLDLASSYNEQFF	TGTGCCAGCAGCTTGGATCTAGCGAGCTCCTACAATGAGCAGTTCTTC
TRBV27	TRBJ1-4	.	.	CASSFTATNEKLFF	TGTGCCAGCAGTTTTACAGCAACTAATGAAAAACTGTTTTTT
TRBV5-8	TRBJ1-1	TRBD1	once	CASSFGQATEAFF	TGTGCCAGCAGCTTTGGACAGGCCACTGAAGCTTTCTTT
TRBV5-6	TRBJ2-7	TRBD1	.	CASSLTGTGAYEQYF	TGTGCCAGCAGCTTAACCGGGACAGGGGCCTACGAGCAGTACTTC
TRBV7-8	TRBJ2-3	TRBD2	.	CASSPLAGDPRDTQYF	TGTGCCAGCAGCCCCCTAGCGGGAGACCCCCGAGATACGCAGTATTTT
TRBV6-5	TRBJ2-7	.	once	CASSYLSGSYEQYF	TGTGCCAGCAGTTACCTCTCAGGATCCTACGAGCAGTACTTC
TRBV7-9	TRBJ2-7	.	.	CASSLGQAHHEQYF	TGTGCCAGCAGCTTAGGACAAGCCCACCACGAGCAGTACTTC
TRBV4-3	TRBJ2-7	TRBD1	.	CASSQDWGQGDYEQYF	TGCGCCAGCAGCCAAGATTGGGGACAGGGGGACTACGAGCAGTACTTC
TRBV5-5	TRBJ2-7	.	once	CASSFRGSYEQYF	TGTGCCAGCAGCTTTCGGGGTTCCTACGAGCAGTACTTC
TRBV29-1	TRBJ1-2	.	.	CSVYGLLSEGYTF	TGCAGCGTTTATGGCCTCCTGTCGGAGGGCTACACCTTC
TRBV5-6	TRBJ2-7	.	.	CASSLGGAGYEQYF	TGTGCCAGCAGCTTGGGGGGCGCAGGTTACGAGCAGTACTTC
TRBV2	TRBJ2-3	.	.	CASRAVGVTNADTQYF	TGTGCCAGCAGGGCTGTCGGGGTCACAAATGCGGATACGCAGTATTTT
TRBV4-1	TRBJ2-1	TRBD1	.	CASSPDRGNEQFF	TGCGCCAGCAGCCCCGACAGGGGCAACGAGCAGTTCTTC
TRBV2	TRBJ2-3	TRBD2	.	CASSDHQRGPTDTQYF	TGTGCCAGCAGTGACCATCAGCGGGGGCCCACAGATACGCAGTATTTT
TRBV4-3	TRBJ2-5	.	once	CASSQDLAGEETQYF	TGCGCCAGCAGCCAAGATCTCGCCGGCGAAGAGACCCAGTACTTC
TRBV6-5	TRBJ2-3	TRBD2	.	CASSVAGIADTQYF	TGTGCCAGCAGTGTAGCGGGAATAGCAGATACGCAGTATTTT
TRBV28	TRBJ2-5	TRBD1	once	CASNNTGVFGRETQYF	TGTGCCAGCAATAATACAGGGGTATTTGGGCGAGAGACCCAGTACTTC
TRBV27	TRBJ2-1	TRBD2	once	CASSLFAGGEYNEQFF	TGTGCCAGCAGTTTATTTGCGGGAGGGGAGTACAATGAGCAGTTCTTC
TRBV19	TRBJ2-7	.	.	CASSIRGPLYEQYF	TGTGCCAGTAGTATACGGGGGCCCCTCTACGAGCAGTACTTC
TRBV11-2	TRBJ2-7	TRBD2	.	CASSPGLAELNYEQYF	TGTGCCAGCAGCCCGGGACTAGCGGAACTAAACTACGAGCAGTACTTC
TRBV6-5	TRBJ1-1	.	.	CASSYGGAFEAFF	TGTGCCAGCAGTTACGGCGGAGCCTTTGAAGCTTTCTTT
TRBV4-1	TRBJ2-1	TRBD2	.	CASSLDPSGLSYNEQFF	TGCGCCAGCAGCCTCGACCCTAGCGGACTCTCCTACAATGAGCAGTTCTTC
TRBV28	TRBJ2-3	.	.	CASSFQGRLTDTQYF	TGTGCCAGCAGTTTCCAGGGCCGCCTCACAGATACGCAGTATTTT
TRBV7-9	TRBJ1-1	.	.	CASSLYFTAGAFF	TGTGCCAGCAGCCTCTATTTTACGGCTGGAGCTTTCTTT
TRBV5-4	TRBJ2-7	.	.	CASSDPLEEGVPYEQYF	TGTGCCAGCAGCGATCCGCTCGAGGAGGGGGTTCCCTACGAGCAGTACTTC
TRBV10-1	TRBJ1-6	TRBD1	.	CASKHGQGANNSPLHF	TGCGCCAGCAAACACGGACAGGGGGCTAATAATTCACCCCTCCACTTT
TRBV6-5	TRBJ1-2	TRBD1	.	CASSSDRVGYTF	TGTGCCAGCAGTTCGGACAGGGTTGGCTACACCTTC
TRBV6-1	TRBJ2-5	TRBD1	once	CASSEFGTGAFGTQYF	TGTGCCAGCAGTGAATTCGGGACAGGGGCGTTCGGGACCCAGTACTTC
TRBV4-3	TRBJ1-1	.	.	CASSRGGEGRNTEAFF	TGCGCCAGCAGCCGAGGGGGGGAGGGAAGGAACACTGAAGCTTTCTTT
TRBV19	TRBJ2-2	.	.	CASSILSVGYTGELFF	TGTGCCAGTAGTATCCTATCAGTAGGATACACCGGGGAGCTGTTTTTT
TRBV7-9	TRBJ1-2	.	once	CASSSTFEYSNYGYTF	TGTGCCAGCAGCTCGACTTTCGAGTACAGTAACTATGGCTACACCTTC
TRBV6-5	TRBJ2-1	.	.	CASSFREGDNEQFF	TGTGCCAGCAGTTTCAGGGAAGGAGACAATGAGCAGTTCTTC
TRBV27	TRBJ2-7	.	.	CASSLTVSYEQYF	TGTGCCAGCAGTTTGACAGTATCCTACGAGCAGTACTTC
TRBV4-3	TRBJ2-5	.	.	CASSPHGTAETQYF	TGCGCCAGCAGCCCCCACGGGACGGCAGAGACCCAGTACTTC
TRBV7-2	TRBJ2-1	.	few	CASSYGLEQFF	TGTGCCAGCAGCTACGGACTGGAGCAGTTCTTC
TRBV5-1	TRBJ2-2	.	.	CASSFVGVAGELFF	TGCGCCAGCAGCTTTGTTGGAGTTGCCGGGGAGCTGTTTTTT
TRBV5-1	TRBJ1-4	.	.	CASSAGQIVATNEKLFF	TGCGCCAGCAGCGCAGGACAGATCGTTGCAACTAATGAAAAACTGTTTTTT
TRBV6-1	TRBJ2-3	TRBD1	.	CASSEAGVGTGGTDTQYF	TGTGCCAGCAGTGAAGCGGGTGTGGGGACAGGAGGCACAGATACGCAGTATTTT
TRBV9	TRBJ2-7	.	.	CASSVAASDYEQYF	TGTGCCAGCAGCGTAGCCGCGTCCGATTACGAGCAGTACTTC
TRBV5-6	TRBJ2-7	.	.	CASSLVGVVYEQYF	TGTGCCAGCAGCTTGGTGGGAGTCGTGTACGAGCAGTACTTC
TRBV27	TRBJ2-3	.	.	CASSPLSPGVADTQYF	TGTGCCAGCAGTCCCTTGTCCCCCGGGGTGGCAGATACGCAGTATTTT
TRBV9	TRBJ1-1	.	few	CASSAYMNTEAFF	TGTGCCAGCAGCGCCTACATGAACACTGAAGCTTTCTTT
TRBV28	TRBJ2-7	.	.	CASSLRGPYEQYF	TGTGCCAGCAGTTTAAGGGGACCCTACGAGCAGTACTTC
TRBV4-1	TRBJ2-1	TRBD1	.	CASSQEGDSLYNEQFF	TGCGCCAGCAGCCAAGAGGGGGACAGCCTTTACAATGAGCAGTTCTTC
TRBV29-1	TRBJ2-1	.	.	CSPRYYNEQFF	TGCAGCCCTAGATATTACAATGAGCAGTTCTTC
TRBV11-1	TRBJ2-2	.	.	CASSLIVGATTGELFF	TGTGCCAGCAGCTTAATCGTGGGGGCCACCACCGGGGAGCTGTTTTTT
TRBV6-1	TRBJ2-3	.	.	CASSEKGGDPTDTQYF	TGTGCCAGCAGTGAAAAAGGGGGTGATCCCACAGATACGCAGTATTTT
TRBV6-5	TRBJ2-1	.	once	CATTSGDEQFF	TGTGCCACCACCTCCGGGGATGAGCAGTTCTTC
TRBV7-2	TRBJ2-5	.	.	CASSLVPVRETQYF	TGTGCCAGCAGCTTAGTACCGGTCCGGGAGACCCAGTACTTC
TRBV4-2	TRBJ2-3	.	.	CASSQWDAGPTTDTQYF	TGTGCCAGCAGCCAATGGGATGCGGGACCAACCACAGATACGCAGTATTTT
TRBV7-9	TRBJ2-7	.	.	CASSWTASSYEQYF	TGTGCCAGCAGCTGGACAGCCAGCTCCTACGAGCAGTACTTC
TRBV19	TRBJ2-7	TRBD1	.	CASGDRVILYEQYF	TGTGCCAGTGGGGACAGGGTAATTTTGTACGAGCAGTACTTC